The 27 T cell receptor beta chains in this list originate from one sample, sequenced in a study of shared clonotypes between healthy human individuals. Repertoires were generated with immunoSEQ multiplex PCR, while TCRdb's copy carries only in-frame clones and drops some. Seen here are roughly 2.5 million clones, around nine tenths observed once, and the top ten hold around 0.15%. Sequencing used naive CD4+ T cells sorted from blood. Sample subset: CD45RA+ positively selected. The origin of the receptors is a man younger than 30 in good health.

V usage is TRBV10-3 and J usage is TRBJ1-1, with TRBD1 as a possible D gene (5 bases). V lost 6 bases to trimming and J lost 1 base, with 12 bases between them. CDR3 length equals 14 residues. The germline V gene has CDR1 ENHRY and CDR2 SYGVKD. This chain's CDR3 is CAISKQEGNTEAFF. The CDR3 DNA sequence: TGTGCCATCAGCAAACAGGAGGGGAACACTGAAGCTTTCTTT.

This sequence joins TRBV2 and TRBJ2-2; 7 bases match TRBD2. This CDR3 contains 16 residues. Trimming at V came to 4 bases and at J to 1 base, leaving 6 bases not matched to a gene. Per the germline V gene, CDR1 is SNHLY and CDR2 is FYNNEI. CDR3 DNA: TGTGCCAGCAGTGCTCCCGGGGGGAGGAACACCGGGGAGCTGTTTTTT. It is translated as CASSAPGGRNTGELFF.

The chain joins TRBV2 to TRBJ2-6; 7 bases are shared with TRBD1. Germline V gene lookup returns CDR1 SNHLY and CDR2 FYNNEI. The CDR3 totals 17 residues. The V gene end was trimmed by 6 bases and the J gene end by 0 bases; junction bases not matched to a gene: 8. For the CDR3, the DNA is TGTGCCAGCAGCCTGACAGGGACGAACTCTGGGGCCAACGTCCTGACTTTC. It specifies CASSLTGTNSGANVLTF.

This clone was picked up one time. Other DNA sequences in the same sample also yield this CDR3. J is TRBJ2-7 and V is TRBV18; possible D gene TRBD1, 5 bases. The V end lost 3 bases, the J end lost 0 bases, and 9 bases lay between the germline ends. Germline V gene lookup returns CDR1 KGHSH and CDR2 LQKENI. This CDR3 spans 14 amino acids. DNA of the CDR3: TGTGCCAGCTCACCGGCGACAGCCTCCTACGAGCAGTACTTC. Translating it yields CASSPATASYEQYF.

As to this clone: Additional DNA sequences in this sample encode the identical CDR3. This chain connects TRBV19 to TRBJ1-1, with a tentative D call TRBD1 (5 bases). The CDR3 extends over 12 amino acids. The germline V and J ends were trimmed by 5 bases and 5 bases, with 9 bases remaining between them. Looked up from germline, CDR1 is LNHDA and CDR2 is SQIVND (reference sequence). CDR3 bases: TGTGCCAGTAGTTTCAGGGCAACTGAAGCTTTCTTT. Translation gives CASSFRATEAFF.

CDR3 sequence: CASNKGPDSGNTIYF. CDR3 sequence (DNA): TGTGCCAGCAACAAGGGACCGGACTCTGGAAACACCATATATTTT. The V and J genes are TRBV6-1 and TRBJ1-3, with D perhaps matching TRBD1 (5 bases). Looked up from germline, CDR1 is MNHNS and CDR2 is SASEGT. The ends were cut back, 7 bases at V and 0 bases at J, with 13 bases in the middle. The CDR3 has 15 amino acids.

The V and J genes are TRBV7-9 and TRBJ1-4; 7 bases map to TRBD1. The germline CDR1 and CDR2 sequences are SEHNR and FQNEAQ (reference sequence). The CDR3 is 16 residues long. The trim removed 6 bases at V and 0 bases at J, leaving 7 bases unmatched. CDR3 in DNA: TGTGCCAGCAGACCAATGGGACAGTCAACTAATGAAAAACTGTTTTTT. Translated: CASRPMGQSTNEKLFF.

The V and J genes are TRBV28 and TRBJ1-5, with unresolved D. The CDR3 loop spans 12 amino acids. V shed 5 bases and J shed 15 bases, with 17 bases lying between them. Per the germline V gene, CDR1 is MDHEN and CDR2 is SYDVKM. The CDR3 spells CASSLGGQSGHF. CDR3 bases: TGTGCCAGCAGTCTAGGTGGTCAGTCTGGGCATTTT.

The chain carries TRBV7-2 and TRBJ2-1; possible D gene TRBD2, 5 bases. Per the germline V gene, CDR1 is SGHTA and CDR2 is FQGNSA. Deletions cut 5 bases from V and 9 bases from J, with 20 bases between. The length of the CDR3 is 15 residues. The CDR3 sequence is CASSRASSESGEQFF. The CDR3 bases are TGTGCCAGCAGCCGTGCTAGCAGCGAATCTGGTGAGCAGTTCTTC.

This CDR3 reads CASSSGTSHFGNEQFF. The CDR3 bases are TGTGCCAGCAGTTCAGGGACTAGTCATTTTGGGAATGAGCAGTTCTTC. The chain has TRBV27 and TRBJ2-1, with 8 bases that match TRBD2. Germline CDR1 is MNHEY and CDR2 is SMNVEV (reference sequence). The CDR3 consists of 16 residues. Trimming removed 4 bases from V and 7 bases from J; junction bases left unmatched: 12.

The chain uses TRBV7-9 and TRBJ2-7; no clear D. Deletions cut 3 bases from V and 2 bases from J, with 8 bases between. This CDR3 contains 13 residues. Germline CDR1 SEHNR, CDR2 FQNEAQ (reference sequence). The CDR3 DNA reads TGTGCCAGCAGCTTGCCTCCCGCCTACGAGCAGTACTTC. Translating gives CASSLPPAYEQYF.

With respect to this clone: Other DNA sequences of this sample code for an identical CDR3. This chain joins TRBV18 and TRBJ1-1, with TRBD1 matching over 9 bases. CDR1 KGHSH and CDR2 LQKENI come from the germline V gene. The CDR3 is 13 amino acids. V dropped 3 bases and J dropped 6; count of bases not matched to a gene: 2. CDR3 sequence reads: CASSPRQGAEAFF. For the CDR3, the DNA is TGTGCCAGCTCACCCAGACAGGGGGCTGAAGCTTTCTTT.

The chain has TRBV2 and TRBJ2-7; TRBD2 aligns across 8 bases. The CDR3 is 14 amino acids. Germline V lookup: CDR1 SNHLY, CDR2 FYNNEI. Trimming removed 6 bases from V and 3 bases from J; junction bases left unmatched: 7. CDR3 protein: CASRGTRLDYEQYF. In DNA form, the CDR3 reads TGTGCCAGCAGGGGGACTAGACTGGACTACGAGCAGTACTTC.

V is TRBV28 and J is TRBJ1-1; 7 bases map to TRBD1. Germline V gene sequence: CDR1 MDHEN, CDR2 SYDVKM. The CDR3 has 11 residues. Trimming took 3 bases from V and 10 from J; bases not matched to a gene: 2. The CDR3 here is CASSFRQGAFF. In nucleotides, the CDR3 is TGTGCCAGCAGTTTTAGACAGGGAGCTTTCTTT.

Comment on this clone: Other DNA sequences in this sample translate to the same CDR3. The chain carries TRBV5-1 and TRBJ1-2; D unresolved. With 0 bases removed from V and 8 bases from J, the gap between germline ends came to 8 bases. CDR1 and CDR2 (germline): SGHRS, YFSETQ. The CDR3 spans 12 residues. CDR3 sequence (DNA): TGCGCCAGCAGCTTGGATCGGGGAGGCTACACCTTC. Translation gives CASSLDRGGYTF.

The V gene is TRBV28, the J gene TRBJ2-5; 9 bases fit TRBD2. CDR3 size: 16 residues. CDR1 is MDHEN and CDR2 is SYDVKM in the germline V gene. The V segment lost 6 bases and the J segment 1 base; nucleotides outside the gene matches: 9. The CDR3 coding sequence is TGTGCCAGCAGCCCCGCGGGGGGGAGGCCCCAAGAGACCCAGTACTTC. It yields the protein CASSPAGGRPQETQYF.

The chain combines TRBV13 with TRBJ2-5; D is uncertain. The CDR3 consists of 15 residues. Germline loops: CDR1 PRHDT, CDR2 FYEKMQ (reference sequence). Between the trimmed V and J ends, which lost 6 bases and 4 bases, there was a span of 18 bases. In DNA form, the CDR3 reads TGTGCCAGCAGTTTTGCCAAGTCCCCTCGAGAGACCCAGTACTTC. This translates into CASSFAKSPRETQYF.

Only one count was recorded for this clone. This chain uses TRBV6-1 with TRBJ1-5; 7 bases map to TRBD1. The CDR3 runs 14 residues. J lost 6 bases, V lost 7 bases, and 9 bases had no gene match. Germline-derived CDR1 and CDR2 are MNHNS and SASEGT. The CDR3 sequence: CASIHGQDGQPQHF. The CDR3 DNA reads TGTGCCAGCATTCATGGACAGGATGGTCAGCCCCAGCATTTT.

This chain uses TRBV5-1 with TRBJ2-7; 9 bases map to TRBD2. V shed 0 bases, J shed 4 bases, and the junction held 5 bases outside the gene matches. Germline values: CDR1 SGHRS, CDR2 YFSETQ. The CDR3 totals 15 residues. CDR3 residues: CASSLVSGSWYEQYF. As DNA, the CDR3 is TGCGCCAGCAGCTTGGTTAGCGGGAGTTGGTACGAGCAGTACTTC.

The chain has TRBV4-2 and TRBJ1-1, with 8 nucleotides matching TRBD1. This CDR3 comprises 14 residues. With 5 bases clipped from V and 2 bases from J, the junction kept 4 bases outside the gene matches. Germline-derived CDR1 and CDR2 are LGHNA and YNFKEQ. The CDR3 sequence is CASSTDRGNTEAFF. CDR3 nucleotides: TGTGCCAGCAGCACAGACAGGGGAAACACTGAAGCTTTCTTT.

The chain couples TRBV18 to TRBJ1-6; 10 positions match TRBD1. Germline V gives CDR1 KGHSH, CDR2 LQKENI. Trimming at V came to 6 bases and at J to 9 bases, leaving 11 bases not matched to a gene. This CDR3 is 16 amino acids long. The CDR3 here is CASSPIDRGLGSPLHF. CDR3 nucleotide sequence: TGTGCCAGCTCCCCTATCGACAGGGGGCTCGGTTCACCCCTCCACTTT. Filled out from reference TRBV18 and TRBJ1-6, the complete variable domain reads NAGVMQNPRHLVRRRGQEARLRCSPMKGHSHVYWYRQLPEEGLKFMVYLQKENIIDESGMPKERFSAEFPKEGPSILRIQQVVRGDSAAYFCASSPIDRGLGSPLHFGNGTRLTVT.

The chain links TRBV10-3 to TRBJ1-1; unclear D gene. The germline V gene has CDR1 ENHRY and CDR2 SYGVKD. Trimming pared 1 base from V and 4 bases from J, leaving 10 bases between. This CDR3 is 14 amino acids long. The CDR3 region has the DNA TGTGCCATCAGTGAGTTCGGAGGAGGCACTGAAGCTTTCTTT. Its translation is CAISEFGGGTEAFF.

The rearrangement uses TRBV6-6 and TRBJ1-2; TRBD1 might be the D (5 bases). Germline CDR1 and CDR2: MNHNY and SVGAGI (reference sequence). V was trimmed by 2 bases and J by 4 bases, leaving 17 bases between them. This CDR3 has 16 amino acids. The CDR3 loop reads CASSYGGSGAVYGYTF. In DNA form, the CDR3 reads TGTGCCAGCAGTTACGGTGGTAGTGGGGCGGTCTATGGCTACACCTTC.

V usage is TRBV6-1 and J usage is TRBJ1-2, with a weak D call TRBD1 (5 bases). There are 14 residues in the CDR3. V was pared by 7 bases and J by 7 bases, with 19 bases between. Looked up from germline, CDR1 is MNHNS and CDR2 is SASEGT. In DNA form, the CDR3 reads TGTGCCAGCATAGGTATTGGGACCGTCGCTGGCTACACCTTC. Residues: CASIGIGTVAGYTF.

In regard to this clone: This sample includes further DNA sequences coding for the same CDR3. V usage is TRBV5-1 and J usage is TRBJ2-5; D remains unclear. The CDR3 consists of 15 residues. V was clipped by 0 bases and J by 1 base, with 10 bases between them. Germline V lookup: CDR1 SGHRS, CDR2 YFSETQ. The DNA of the CDR3 is TGCGCCAGCAGCTTGGGTGTGACTTCCCAAGAGACCCAGTACTTC. Translated, it gives CASSLGVTSQETQYF.

The V call is TRBV10-2, the J call TRBJ2-2, with D possibly matching TRBD1 (6 bases). Between the trimmed V and J ends, which lost 0 bases and 4 bases, there was a span of 6 bases. CDR3 length equals 14 residues. The germline V gene has CDR1 WSHSY and CDR2 SAAADI. CDR3 DNA sequence: TGCGCCAGCAGTGAGTCCAGGGGCACCGGGGAGCTGTTTTTT. Amino acids: CASSESRGTGELFF.

V usage is TRBV14 and J usage is TRBJ2-7, with a tentative D call TRBD2 (7 bases). Germline lookup yields CDR1 SGHDN and CDR2 FVKESK. The CDR3 is 14 residues long. V was shortened by 6 bases and J by 1 base, with 13 bases between the two germline ends. For the CDR3, the DNA is TGTGCCAGCAGTGATAGGGGGGGTTCCTACGAGCAGTACTTC. The encoded protein is CASSDRGGSYEQYF.